This T cell receptor beta chain was retrieved from a study of blood T cell repertoires in COVID-19. Study at large: The study drew acute and convalescent COVID-19 samples from the United States, Italy and Spain.

Germline V gene sequence: CDR1 KGHSH, CDR2 LQKENI. V was clipped by 2 bases and J by 4 bases, with 8 bases between them. CDR3 size: 13 residues. TCRdb's table, derived via immunoSEQ multiplex PCR, lists solely in-frame clones and lacks some. Seen here are over 200,000 clones, under 85% observed once, and the top ten hold approximately 1.8%. The V and J genes are TRBV18 and TRBJ1-2, with D maybe TRBD1 (5 bases). Sequencing was done on a sample of PBMCs or T cells enriched from blood (not recorded which). This sequence was found in a man aged 60 to 69 who had recovered from COVID-19. CDR3 in DNA: TGTGCCAGCTCACCAGAAAGGGGCTATGGCTACACCTTC. Translating it yields CASSPERGYGYTF.